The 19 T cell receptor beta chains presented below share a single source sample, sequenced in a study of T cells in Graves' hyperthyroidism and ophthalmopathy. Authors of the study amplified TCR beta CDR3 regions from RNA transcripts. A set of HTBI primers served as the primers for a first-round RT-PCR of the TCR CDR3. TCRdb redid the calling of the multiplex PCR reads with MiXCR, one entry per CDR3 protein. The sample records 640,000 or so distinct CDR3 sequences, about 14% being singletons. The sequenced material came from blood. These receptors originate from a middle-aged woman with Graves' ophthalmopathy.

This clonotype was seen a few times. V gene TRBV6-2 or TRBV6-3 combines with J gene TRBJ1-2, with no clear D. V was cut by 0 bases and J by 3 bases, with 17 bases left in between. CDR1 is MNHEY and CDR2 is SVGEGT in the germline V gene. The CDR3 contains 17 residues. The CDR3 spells CASSYSDQGDAYYGYTF. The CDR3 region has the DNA TGTGCCAGCAGTTACTCGGATCAAGGCGACGCCTACTATGGCTACACCTTC.

The CDR3 DNA is TGTGCCAGCAGAGAAGGGAGCCCTAGCAATCAGCCCCAGCATTTT. This translates into CASREGSPSNQPQHF. The chain employs TRBV12-3 or TRBV12-4 and TRBJ1-5; unclear D gene. V was clipped by 6 bases and J by 0 bases, with 12 bases between them. The CDR3 sequence is 15 residues long.

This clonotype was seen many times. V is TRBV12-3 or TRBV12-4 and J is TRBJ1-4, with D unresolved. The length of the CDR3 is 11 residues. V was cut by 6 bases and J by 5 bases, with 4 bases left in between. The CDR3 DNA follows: TGTGCCAGCAGGGGGAATGAAAAACTGTTTTTT. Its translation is CASRGNEKLFF.

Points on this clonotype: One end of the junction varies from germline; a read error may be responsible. CDR3 DNA: TGTGCCATCAGCCAAGATCCCGGGCTGAACACTGAAGCTTTCTTT. This codes for CAISQDPGLNTEAFF. The V gene is TRBV14, the J gene TRBJ1-1, with D uncertain. Per the germline V gene, CDR1 is SGHDN and CDR2 is FVKESK. The CDR3 is 15 amino acids.

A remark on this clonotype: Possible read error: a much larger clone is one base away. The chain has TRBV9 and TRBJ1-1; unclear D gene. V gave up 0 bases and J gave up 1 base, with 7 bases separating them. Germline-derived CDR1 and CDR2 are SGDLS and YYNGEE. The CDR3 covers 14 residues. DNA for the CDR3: TGTGCCAGCAGCGTAGGGCCCCAGAACACTGAAGCTTTCTTT. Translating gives CASSVGPQNTEAFF.

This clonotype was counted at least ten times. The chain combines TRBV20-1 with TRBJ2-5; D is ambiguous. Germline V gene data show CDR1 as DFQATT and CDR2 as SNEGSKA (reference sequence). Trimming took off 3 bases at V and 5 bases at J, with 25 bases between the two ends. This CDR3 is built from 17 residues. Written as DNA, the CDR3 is TGCAGTGCTAGTGCTTTAACTCGCCTTGGGTTTTGGGAGACCCAGTACTTC. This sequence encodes CSASALTRLGFWETQYF.

The CDR3: CATSPGLAGGQGETQYF. The CDR3 DNA reads TGTGCCACCAGTCCGGGACTAGCGGGAGGGCAGGGAGAGACCCAGTACTTC. V is TRBV24-1 and J is TRBJ2-5; TRBD2 matches 16 bases. Germline CDR1 reads KGHDR; CDR2 reads SFDVKD. Losses at the gene ends were 6 bases for V and 4 bases for J; bases not matched to a gene: 7. The CDR3 extends over 17 amino acids.

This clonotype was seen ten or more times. In DNA form, the CDR3 reads TGTGCCAGCAGTTCTCCAAGTGGCAGGGGGACAGGGAACAATCAGCCCCAGCATTTT. This sequence encodes CASSSPSGRGTGNNQPQHF. The chain links TRBV6-2 or TRBV6-3 to TRBJ1-5; 9 bases match TRBD1. Looked up from germline, CDR1 is MNHEY and CDR2 is SVGEGT. This CDR3 has 19 residues. Trimming cost V 4 bases and J 3 bases; bases outside gene matches: 16.

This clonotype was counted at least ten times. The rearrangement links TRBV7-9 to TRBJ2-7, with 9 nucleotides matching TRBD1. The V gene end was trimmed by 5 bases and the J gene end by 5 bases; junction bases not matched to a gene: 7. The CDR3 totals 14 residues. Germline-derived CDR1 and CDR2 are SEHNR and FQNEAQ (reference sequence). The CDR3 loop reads CASSPRDRDHEQYF. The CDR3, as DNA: TGTGCCAGCAGCCCCCGGGACAGGGACCACGAGCAGTACTTC.

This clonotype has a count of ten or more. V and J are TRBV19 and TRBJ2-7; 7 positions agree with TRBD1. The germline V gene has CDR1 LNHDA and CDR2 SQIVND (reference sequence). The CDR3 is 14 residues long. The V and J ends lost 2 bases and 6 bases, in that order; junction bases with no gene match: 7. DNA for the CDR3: TGTGCCAGTAGTATAAGACAGGGAACAGGCGAGCAGTACTTC. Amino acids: CASSIRQGTGEQYF. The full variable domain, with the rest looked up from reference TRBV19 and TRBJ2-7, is DGGITQSPKYLFRKEGQNVTLSCEQNLNHDAMYWYRQDPGQGLRLIYYSQIVNDFQKGDIAEGYSVSREKKESFPLTVTSAQKNPTAFYLCASSIRQGTGEQYFGPGTRLTVT.

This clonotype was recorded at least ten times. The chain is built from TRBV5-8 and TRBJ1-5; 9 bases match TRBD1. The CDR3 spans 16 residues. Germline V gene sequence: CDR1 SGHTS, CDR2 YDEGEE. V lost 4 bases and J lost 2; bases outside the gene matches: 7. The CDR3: CASSPGTGIGNQPQHF. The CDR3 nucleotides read TGTGCCAGCAGCCCAGGGACAGGGATCGGCAATCAGCCCCAGCATTTT.

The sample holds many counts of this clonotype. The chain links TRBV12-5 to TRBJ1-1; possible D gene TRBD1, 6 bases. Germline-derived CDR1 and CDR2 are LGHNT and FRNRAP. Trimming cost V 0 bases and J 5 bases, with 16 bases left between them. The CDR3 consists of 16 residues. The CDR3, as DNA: TGTGCTAGTGGTTTGGTACTGTCACAGGGTTGGACTGAAGCTTTCTTT. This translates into CASGLVLSQGWTEAFF. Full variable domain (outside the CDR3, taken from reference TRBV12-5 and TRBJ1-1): DARVTQTPRHKVTEMGQEVTMRCQPILGHNTVFWYRQTMMQGLELLAYFRNRAPLDDSGMPKDRFSAEMPDATLATLKIQPSEPRDSAVYFCASGLVLSQGWTEAFFGQGTRLTVV.

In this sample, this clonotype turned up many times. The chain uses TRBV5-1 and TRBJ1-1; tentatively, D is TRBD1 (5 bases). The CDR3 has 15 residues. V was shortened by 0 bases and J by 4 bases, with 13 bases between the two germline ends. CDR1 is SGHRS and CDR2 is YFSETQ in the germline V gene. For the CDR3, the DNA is TGCGCCAGCAGCTTGGAAAGAGGGGTTTTCACTGAAGCTTTCTTT. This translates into CASSLERGVFTEAFF.

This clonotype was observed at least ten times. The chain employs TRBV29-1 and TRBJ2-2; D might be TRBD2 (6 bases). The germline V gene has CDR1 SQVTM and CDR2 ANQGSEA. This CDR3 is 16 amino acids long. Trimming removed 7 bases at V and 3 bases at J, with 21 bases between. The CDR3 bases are TGCAGCGCCGCGACTAGGTGGGGCTTTGACACCGGGGAGCTGTTTTTT. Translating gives CSAATRWGFDTGELFF.

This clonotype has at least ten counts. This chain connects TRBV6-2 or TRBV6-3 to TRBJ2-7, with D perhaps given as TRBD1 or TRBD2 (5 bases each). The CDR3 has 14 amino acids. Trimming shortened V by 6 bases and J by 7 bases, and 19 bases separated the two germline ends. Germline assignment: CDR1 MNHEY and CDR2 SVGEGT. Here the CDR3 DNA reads TGTGCCAGCAGAACCGGGACCGCTTCGCGGGAGCAGTACTTC. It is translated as CASRTGTASREQYF.

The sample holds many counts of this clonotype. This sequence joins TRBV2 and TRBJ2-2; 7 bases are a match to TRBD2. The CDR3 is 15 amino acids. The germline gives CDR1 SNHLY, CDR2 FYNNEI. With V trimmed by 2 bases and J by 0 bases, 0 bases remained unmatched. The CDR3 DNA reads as TGTGCCAGCAGTGAACTAGCGGCGAACACCGGGGAGCTGTTTTTT. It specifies CASSELAANTGELFF.

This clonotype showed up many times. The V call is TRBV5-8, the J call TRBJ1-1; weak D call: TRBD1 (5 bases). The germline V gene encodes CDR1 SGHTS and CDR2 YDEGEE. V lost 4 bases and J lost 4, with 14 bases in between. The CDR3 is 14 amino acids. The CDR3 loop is CASSVIQGGTEAFF. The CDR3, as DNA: TGTGCCAGCAGCGTTATTCAGGGAGGCACTGAAGCTTTCTTT.

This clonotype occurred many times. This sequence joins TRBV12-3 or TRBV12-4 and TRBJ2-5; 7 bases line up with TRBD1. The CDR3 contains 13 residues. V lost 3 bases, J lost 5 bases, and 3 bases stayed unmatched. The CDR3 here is CASSFRGSETQYF. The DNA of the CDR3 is TGTGCCAGCAGTTTCAGGGGGTCGGAGACCCAGTACTTC.

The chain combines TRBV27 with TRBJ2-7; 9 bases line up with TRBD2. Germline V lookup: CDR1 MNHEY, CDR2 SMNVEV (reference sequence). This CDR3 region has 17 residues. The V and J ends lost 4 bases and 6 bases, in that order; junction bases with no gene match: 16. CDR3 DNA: TGTGCCAGCAGTTACTCGAAGTTCGCGGGAGGGAGGCTCGAGCAGTACTTC. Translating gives CASSYSKFAGGRLEQYF.